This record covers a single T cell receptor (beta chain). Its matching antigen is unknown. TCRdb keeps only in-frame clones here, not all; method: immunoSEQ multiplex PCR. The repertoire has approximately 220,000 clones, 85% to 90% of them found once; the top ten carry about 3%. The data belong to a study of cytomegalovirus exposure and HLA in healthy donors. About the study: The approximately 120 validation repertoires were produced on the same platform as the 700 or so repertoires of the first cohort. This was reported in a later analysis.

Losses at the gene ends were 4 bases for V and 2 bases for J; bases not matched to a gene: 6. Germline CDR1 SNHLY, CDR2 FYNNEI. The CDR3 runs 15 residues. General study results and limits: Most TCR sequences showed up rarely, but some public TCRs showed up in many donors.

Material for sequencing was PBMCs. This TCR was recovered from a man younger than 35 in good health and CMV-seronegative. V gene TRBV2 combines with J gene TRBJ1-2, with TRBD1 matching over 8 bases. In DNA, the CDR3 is TGTGCCAGCAGTGGAAGGACAGGGCCCAACTATGGCTACACCTTC. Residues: CASSGRTGPNYGYTF.